The subject of this entry is one TCR beta chain. Profiling relied on immunoSEQ multiplex PCR, and the TCRdb table lists in-frame clones only, not all of them. The table includes a few hundred thousand clones, 87% detected once. This record belongs to a study of blood T cell repertoires in COVID-19. V was clipped by 6 bases and J by 7 bases; unmatched bases: 4. The V gene's germline CDR1 is MGHDK and CDR2 SYGVNS. The CDR3 runs to 13 residues. This clonotype was sampled from a woman in her twenties or thirties with COVID-19, enrolled during active disease. The chain carries TRBV25-1 and TRBJ2-1; 9 bases align to TRBD1. Sequences were obtained from peripheral blood. The CDR3 spells CASRQGAWNEQFF. CDR3 nucleotide sequence: TGTGCCAGCAGACAGGGGGCATGGAATGAGCAGTTCTTC. Based on the CDR3 plus reference TRBV25-1 and TRBJ2-1, the full variable domain is EADIYQTPRYLVIGTGKKITLECSQTMGHDKMYWYQQDPGMELHLIHYSYGVNSTEKGDLSSESTVSRIRTEHFPLTLESARPSHTSQYLCASRQGAWNEQFFGPGTRLTVL.